A selection of T cell receptor beta chains follows, all from one sample in a study of cytomegalovirus exposure and HLA in healthy donors. Libraries were prepared by immunoSEQ multiplex PCR; TCRdb keeps only in-frame clonotypes and omits some of them. This table holds some 150,000 clones, about 71% found once. The specimen sequenced was PBMCs. These receptors were taken from a young woman in good health and CMV-seronegative. Each CDR3 is given with its conserved first and last residue. The order of the fields is J gene, clone size, V gene, D gene, CDR3 DNA, CDR3 protein. D genes are given only for firm matches. Rows may omit the clone size; those that give it use once, few, many or a size class.

>TRBJ1-2|.|TRBV6-5|.
TGTGCCAGCAGTTACACCATACAGGGAACCCACTATGGCTACACCTTC
CASSYTIQGTHYGYTF
>TRBJ1-2|.|TRBV6-1|TRBD1
TGTGCCAGCAGCCCCCGGGACAGGGACTTCTACACCTTC
CASSPRDRDFYTF
>TRBJ2-7|.|TRBV28|.
TGTGCTAGCAGTTTATCTTTGGCGGGACGGAGCTCCTACGAGCAGTACTTC
CASSLSLAGRSSYEQYF
>TRBJ2-7|.|TRBV14|.
TGTGCCAGCAGCCAGTATATACAGAGCTACGAGCAGTACTTC
CASSQYIQSYEQYF
>TRBJ2-5|.|TRBV4-3|.
TGCGCCAGCAGCCAAGAAAGAAGCGGCCAAGAGACCCAGTACTTC
CASSQERSGQETQYF
>TRBJ2-1|once|TRBV19|.
TGTGCCAGTACCCCCCCGGGAGACATCCCCAGGGAGCAGTTCTTC
CASTPPGDIPREQFF
>TRBJ2-2|.|TRBV12-5|TRBD2
TGTGCTAGTGGTCCTGCTGGCGGGAGGGCCCCCGGGGAGCTGTTTTTT
CASGPAGGRAPGELFF
>TRBJ2-7|.|TRBV7-2|TRBD2
TGTGCCAGCAGCTCTGTAGCGGGTTACTCCTACGAGCAGTACTTC
CASSSVAGYSYEQYF
>TRBJ2-7|.|TRBV14|.
TGTGCCAGCAGCCAAGGGGAACAGGGTTTTCTCTACGAGCAGTACTTC
CASSQGEQGFLYEQYF
>TRBJ2-7|.|TRBV7-9|TRBD1
TGTGCCAGCAGCCCTCGGACAGGTCTTAGCTACGAGCAGTACTTC
CASSPRTGLSYEQYF
>TRBJ1-5|few|TRBV6-6|TRBD1
TGTGCCAGCAGTTACGGGACAGAACGATGGCCCCAGCATTTT
CASSYGTERWPQHF
>TRBJ1-5|.|TRBV7-2|TRBD1
TGTGCCAGCAGCTTAGCCACGACAGGGGTAAATCAGCCCCAGCATTTT
CASSLATTGVNQPQHF
>TRBJ2-4|.|TRBV11-2|.
TGTGCCAGCAGCGAGGGCGGGCTGGGTAGGAGAAACATTCAGTACTTC
CASSEGGLGRRNIQYF
>TRBJ2-7|.|TRBV29-1|TRBD1
TGCAGCGCCGGGACAGGGAACTACGAGCAGTACTTC
CSAGTGNYEQYF
>TRBJ1-2|few|TRBV5-6|TRBD1
TGTGCCAGCAGCTTCACAAAAGGGGGCGAGGGAGGCTACACCTTC
CASSFTKGGEGGYTF
>TRBJ1-2|.|TRBV28|TRBD1
TGTGCCAGCAGGGATCCGGGACAGGGGGTAGGCTACACCTTC
CASRDPGQGVGYTF
>TRBJ1-1|.|TRBV5-4|.
TGTGCCAGCAGCGACCGCCGGACAGACTTGAACACTGAAGCTTTCTTT
CASSDRRTDLNTEAFF
>TRBJ2-6|few|TRBV29-1|.
TGCAGCGGGGGTGATACAGGGACTGGGGCCAACGTCCTGACTTTC
CSGGDTGTGANVLTF
>TRBJ2-7|.|TRBV25-1|.
TGTGCCAGCTGCCTTTGGGCCTCCTACGAGCAGTACTTC
CASCLWASYEQYF
>TRBJ1-1|few|TRBV18|.
TGTGCCAGCTCACCTCTCGAGCGGGACACTGAAGCTTTCTTT
CASSPLERDTEAFF
>TRBJ2-5|.|TRBV19|.
TGTGCCAGTAGTAACCAGAGGGAAGGGACCCAGTACTTC
CASSNQREGTQYF
>TRBJ2-7|.|TRBV5-5|.
TGTGCCAGCAGCCCGGTTGGGAGTTCTTTAAGTGACGAGCAGTACTTC
CASSPVGSSLSDEQYF
>TRBJ1-2|few|TRBV5-1|.
TGCGCCAGCAGCCCCTGGACAGAAAACTATGGCTACACCTTC
CASSPWTENYGYTF
>TRBJ2-1|.|TRBV29-1|.
TGCAGCGTCCAATCAGGCGGACACCGGATCTTC
CSVQSGGHRIF
>TRBJ2-5|.|TRBV6-5|.
TGTGCCAGCAGTTACTCGATAATAGCGGAGCAGTACTTC
CASSYSIIAEQYF
>TRBJ1-1|.|TRBV9|TRBD1
TGTGCCAGCAGCGTAGAGGGGGCGAAGAACACTGAAGCTTTCTTT
CASSVEGAKNTEAFF
>TRBJ2-2|.|TRBV7-3|TRBD1
TGTGCCAGCAGCTTAACACAGGGGTACACCGGGGAGCTGTTTTTT
CASSLTQGYTGELFF
>TRBJ2-7|.|TRBV29-1|.
TGCAGCGCATTGGGCCGCTGGATCCCCTACGAGCAGTACTTC
CSALGRWIPYEQYF
>TRBJ2-3|few|TRBV19|TRBD2
TGTGCCAGTAGTATAATCCCCGGACTAGCGGAGGCAGATACGCAGTATTTT
CASSIIPGLAEADTQYF
>TRBJ2-7|.|TRBV4-1|.
TGCGCCAGCAGCCCCTCCGGGACTCCCTCCTACGAGCAGTACTTC
CASSPSGTPSYEQYF
>TRBJ1-1|few|TRBV5-1|.
TGCGCCAGCAGCGCAGCGGGGGGTTACACTGAAGCTTTCTTT
CASSAAGGYTEAFF
>TRBJ2-7|.|TRBV5-4|TRBD2
TGTGCCAGCAGCCCGGTGGGGACTAGTTTTAACGAGCAGTACTTC
CASSPVGTSFNEQYF
>TRBJ2-7|once|TRBV5-4|TRBD2
TGTGCCAGCAGCTCCCTCGTAGCGGGAGACACCTACGAGCAGTACTTC
CASSSLVAGDTYEQYF
>TRBJ2-3|.|TRBV5-1|.
TGCGCCAGCAGCTTGGAACGGGCAGATACGCAGTATTTT
CASSLERADTQYF
>TRBJ1-1|few|TRBV29-1|TRBD1
TGCAGCGTTGGGGACAGGAACACTGAAGCTTTCTTT
CSVGDRNTEAFF
>TRBJ2-3|.|TRBV29-1|TRBD2
TGCAGCGAAACTAGCGGAGGTGTCGATACGCAGTATTTT
CSETSGGVDTQYF
>TRBJ2-7|.|TRBV4-3|TRBD1
TGCGCCAGCAGCCAAGACCCCGGACAGGGGGCCGCCTACGAGCAGTACTTC
CASSQDPGQGAAYEQYF
>TRBJ2-7|.|TRBV19|.
TGTGCCAGTAGTTTACGTGGAGATTCCTACGAGCAGTACTTC
CASSLRGDSYEQYF
>TRBJ1-6|.|TRBV19|.
TGTGCCAGTATAGGGGCTTGGAATTCACCCCTCCACTTT
CASIGAWNSPLHF
>TRBJ2-5|.|TRBV5-5|.
TGTGCCAGCAGTTTCACAGAGTCCCAAGAGACCCAGTACTTC
CASSFTESQETQYF
>TRBJ1-5|.|TRBV7-8|TRBD1
TGTGCCAGCAGCTCCTCCGCGGCAGGGGGCGGTCAGCCCCAGCATTTT
CASSSSAAGGGQPQHF
>TRBJ2-1|few|TRBV6-6|TRBD1
TGTGCCAGCAGTTACCTGGGAACAGGGGGAGTCAATGAGCAGTTCTTC
CASSYLGTGGVNEQFF
>TRBJ2-7|.|TRBV10-3|.
TGTGCCATCAGTGAGCCCGGACTAACGTCCTACGAGCAGTACTTC
CAISEPGLTSYEQYF
>TRBJ2-3|.|TRBV7-9|.
TGTGCCAGCAGCCCTGGCACAGATACGCAGTATTTT
CASSPGTDTQYF
>TRBJ2-1|few|TRBV5-1|TRBD2
TGCGCCAGCAGCGCCACTAGCGGGGACTACAATGAGCAGTTCTTC
CASSATSGDYNEQFF
>TRBJ1-2|.|TRBV21-1|.
TGTGCCAGCAGCAAAAGGGGGTGCTCGGGTGGCTACACCTTC
CASSKRGCSGGYTF
>TRBJ2-1|.|TRBV4-1|TRBD2
TGCGCCAGCAGCCGCGTGCCGGGAGGGAGCTCCTACAATGAGCAGTTCTTC
CASSRVPGGSSYNEQFF
>TRBJ1-4|few|TRBV28|TRBD1
TGTGCCAGCAGATCTAATCCGGGACAGGGAGCTGCGGGCGAAAAACTGTTTTTT
CASRSNPGQGAAGEKLFF
>TRBJ2-2|.|TRBV9|.
TGTGCCAGCAGCGGACCGGGTCGGCTGAACACCGGGGAGCTGTTTTTT
CASSGPGRLNTGELFF
>TRBJ1-5|.|TRBV9|.
TGTGCCAGCAGCGCGACAGGTAGCAATCAGCCCCAGCATTTT
CASSATGSNQPQHF